These 10 T cell receptor beta chains share one sample of origin, sequenced in a study of Ad26.COV2.S vaccination and SARS-CoV-2 variants. Sequencing was performed with immunoSEQ multiplex PCR; in TCRdb, only in-frame clones are kept and a portion is missing. The table includes approximately 480,000 clones, around 88% detected once. Treatment meaning: some 20 received Ad26.COV2.S at low or high dose, single or two shots; 5 received placebo; per-sample allocation not given. Sampling took place 63 days after the first vaccine or placebo injection. This material consisted of peripheral blood, taken in a trial of Ad26.COV2.S vaccine versus placebo. All receptors derive from a person aged 18-60 years who received the Ad26.COV2.S COVID-19 vaccine or a placebo.

The J gene is TRBJ2-7, the V gene TRBV11-2, with 8 bases identical to TRBD1. This CDR3 is 14 amino acids long. V dropped 5 bases and J dropped 11; count of bases not matched to a gene: 14. Germline loops: CDR1 SGHAT, CDR2 FQNNGV. CDR3 DNA: TGTGCCAGCAGCCAGAGGACAGGGACGACGATTGAGTACTTC. It is translated as CASSQRTGTTIEYF. The variable domain in full, completed from reference TRBV11-2 and TRBJ2-7, reads EAGVAQSPRYKIIEKRQSVAFWCNPISGHATLYWYQQILGQGPKLLIQFQNNGVVDDSQLPKDRFSAERLKGVDSTLKIQPAKLEDSAVYLCASSQRTGTTIEYFGPGTRLTVT.

The rearrangement uses TRBV18 and TRBJ2-7, with D possibly TRBD1 on 6 matching bases. The CDR3 loop spans 20 amino acids. The V gene's germline CDR1 is KGHSH and CDR2 LQKENI. V was clipped by 3 bases and J by 4 bases, with 31 bases between them. The CDR3 sequence is CASSPTYPGGKVVGRYEQYF. The CDR3 DNA reads TGTGCCAGCTCACCGACGTACCCTGGGGGCAAGGTGGTGGGACGATACGAGCAGTACTTC.

CDR3 nucleotide sequence: TGTGCCAGCTATGACCCGGGTTTAAAGACCCAGTACTTC. It translates to CASYDPGLKTQYF. The chain links TRBV6-6 to TRBJ2-5; no firm D call. Trimming shortened V by 8 bases and J by 6 bases, and 16 bases separated the two germline ends. The CDR3 is made up of 13 amino acids. Germline CDR1 reads MNHNY; CDR2 reads SVGAGI (reference sequence).

The chain joins TRBV7-9 to TRBJ2-1; D gene uncertain. The CDR3 is made up of 15 amino acids. V lost 5 bases to trimming and J lost 8 bases, with 19 bases between them. Germline CDR1 and CDR2: SEHNR and FQNEAQ (reference sequence). The CDR3 loop reads CASSPRSSSAHEQFF. The CDR3, as DNA: TGTGCCAGCAGCCCCAGATCTTCCAGCGCACATGAGCAGTTCTTC.

This clone was observed a single time. V is TRBV29-1 and J is TRBJ2-1, with no clear D. Trimming cost V 4 bases and J 0 bases, with 10 bases left between them. The germline V gene has CDR1 SQVTM and CDR2 ANQGSEA. The CDR3 runs 14 residues. The CDR3 DNA follows: TGCAGCGTTGCTTTCTCACACTCCTACAATGAGCAGTTCTTC. Its protein product is CSVAFSHSYNEQFF.

This sequence joins TRBV7-9 and TRBJ2-5; D ambiguous. V was trimmed by 5 bases and J by 5 bases, leaving 12 bases between them. Germline V gives CDR1 SEHNR, CDR2 FQNEAQ (reference sequence). This CDR3 comprises 13 residues. CDR3 loop: CASSPSGDETQYF. In DNA form, the CDR3 reads TGTGCCAGCAGCCCGAGTGGGGATGAGACCCAGTACTTC.

The rearrangement joins TRBV7-9 to TRBJ2-1; 7 bases match TRBD2. Germline V lookup: CDR1 SEHNR, CDR2 FQNEAQ (reference sequence). The CDR3 is 17 residues long. With 7 bases clipped from V and 3 bases from J, the junction kept 15 bases outside the gene matches. The CDR3 spells CASNGGRAGIGYNEQFF. The CDR3 nucleotides are TGTGCCAGCAATGGAGGGAGGGCCGGGATAGGCTACAATGAGCAGTTCTTC.

This clone turned up a few times. The rearrangement links TRBV5-1 to TRBJ1-4; D unclear. This CDR3 has 14 residues. Germline lookup yields CDR1 SGHRS and CDR2 YFSETQ. Trimming shortened V by 1 base and J by 3 bases, and 7 bases separated the two germline ends. CDR3 amino acids: CASSLSLANEKLFF. CDR3 bases: TGCGCCAGCAGCTTGAGTCTTGCTAATGAAAAACTGTTTTTT. Full variable domain (missing parts from reference TRBV5-1 and TRBJ1-4): KAGVTQTPRYLIKTRGQQVTLSCSPISGHRSVSWYQQTPGQGLQFLFEYFSETQRNKGNFPGRFSGRQFSNSRSEMNVSTLELGDSALYLCASSLSLANEKLFFGSGTQLSVL.

This sequence joins TRBV6-6 and TRBJ1-3, with D perhaps matching TRBD1 (5 bases). V shed 8 bases and J shed 1 base, with 6 bases lying between them. Germline CDR1 MNHNY, CDR2 SVGAGI (reference sequence). This CDR3 is built from 12 residues. The CDR3 sequence is CASGGSGNTIYF. The CDR3 nucleotides read TGTGCCAGCGGGGGGTCTGGAAACACCATATATTTT.

V gene TRBV5-1 combines with J gene TRBJ2-7; 10 bases match TRBD1. Germline-derived CDR1 and CDR2 are SGHRS and YFSETQ. V gave up 1 base and J gave up 2 bases; unmatched junction bases: 6. The CDR3 length is 16 residues. DNA for the CDR3: TGCGCCAGCAGCTTGTTCTCGGGACAGGGGACCTACGAGCAGTACTTC. Protein sequence: CASSLFSGQGTYEQYF.